This is a list of T cell receptor beta chains from one sample in a study of regulatory T cells in long-lasting Graves disease. TCRdb ran MiXCR on the multiplex PCR reads and lists one entry per CDR3 protein. Among fewer than 450,000 distinct CDR3 sequences listed, 20% were seen once. Sequencing was performed on peripheral blood mononuclear cells (PBMCs), taken when the disease was refractory, from a patient treated with antithyroid drugs. The receptors here all came from a female donor with Graves disease. CDR3s include the opening cysteine and the closing phenylalanine or tryptophan.

V,J,CDR3
TRBV2,TRBJ2-5,CASIGFRGATETQYF
TRBV12-3/TRBV12-4,TRBJ1-1,CASGPSENTEAFF
TRBV30,TRBJ1-6,CAWSTGINSPLHF
TRBV19,TRBJ2-2,CATGYSGAGELFF
TRBV19,TRBJ2-2,CASSIRGDTGELFF
TRBV28,TRBJ2-7,CASSFLPGQGAFYEQYF
TRBV6-1,TRBJ1-2,CASSRAGGGGYTF
TRBV30,TRBJ2-1,CAWSGLAVNEQFF
TRBV29-1,TRBJ2-5,CSVGTSGSVLETQYF
TRBV4-3,TRBJ2-5,CASSPIYPGGPETQYF
TRBV12-3/TRBV12-4,TRBJ1-5,CASSFDSRGYQPQHF
TRBV12-3/TRBV12-4,TRBJ2-2,CASGPSGAATGELFF
TRBV7-2,TRBJ2-5,CASNRDGETQYF
TRBV4-1,TRBJ1-2,CASSQDERGNYGYTF
TRBV7-2,TRBJ1-6,CASSFTGASSTSPLHF
TRBV5-6,TRBJ2-7,CASRGQGSPYEQYF
TRBV20-1,TRBJ2-1,CSARDWGGGFNNEQFF
TRBV19,TRBJ1-2,CATRKQGAPGGYTF
TRBV10-2,TRBJ2-7,CASSEYPSEQYF
TRBV29-1,TRBJ1-2,CSVDVDGYIF
TRBV7-2,TRBJ2-5,CASSLETSGSGETQYF
TRBV7-9,TRBJ2-2,CASSGPGQGIGELFF
TRBV6-1,TRBJ2-7,CASSEGPGREYF
TRBV6-1,TRBJ2-1,CASSDWRTSGSYEQFF
TRBV11-2,TRBJ2-2,CASSLVSADTGELFF
TRBV7-6,TRBJ2-7,CASSLAREYEQYF
TRBV3-1,TRBJ2-5,CASLIAGRQETQYF
TRBV5-1,TRBJ1-1,CASSLVGVGQGRNTEAFF
TRBV19,TRBJ2-7,CASSGGTGISEQYF
TRBV2,TRBJ1-5,CASSARGGQNNQPQHF
TRBV6-2/TRBV6-3,TRBJ2-2,CASQMRNTGELFF
TRBV4-3,TRBJ2-7,CASSQDRVSYEQYF
TRBV27,TRBJ2-7,CASSRGTGHYEQYF
TRBV6-5,TRBJ1-2,CASSYGGTINYSYTF
TRBV28,TRBJ2-7,CASSLIQGGQYF
TRBV12-3/TRBV12-4,TRBJ1-2,CASSDRGENYGYTF
TRBV4-1,TRBJ2-7,CASSQVLGGRGPGARYEQYF
TRBV18,TRBJ1-1,CASSGWQGGVNTEAFF
TRBV2,TRBJ2-5,CASRSQGATTETQYF
TRBV28,TRBJ2-7,CASSSPSASSYEQYF
TRBV20-1,TRBJ1-1,CSASRDRDTEAFF
TRBV7-2,TRBJ2-7,CASSSTEQTSGGEQYF
TRBV11-2,TRBJ1-1,CASSHAGQGMAFF
TRBV3-1,TRBJ2-5,CASSQRLAGSRETQYF
TRBV11-2,TRBJ1-2,CASSLVVGVLDGYTF
TRBV12-3/TRBV12-4,TRBJ2-2,CASRLVSGELFF
TRBV6-1,TRBJ2-1,CASSGRNRDHEQFF
TRBV7-9,TRBJ2-7,CASSSLAGGLYEQYF
TRBV28,TRBJ2-7,CASSLPRRGSAYEQYF
TRBV11-1,TRBJ1-5,CASSSRRRDRAGAGNQPQHF
TRBV7-9,TRBJ2-1,CASSFWTGTNEQFF
TRBV29-1,TRBJ1-1,CSVVWGYNTEAFF
TRBV27,TRBJ2-3,CASSFRALDTQYF
TRBV29-1,TRBJ1-5,CSVGQGNQLHF
TRBV12-3/TRBV12-4,TRBJ2-2,CASSLARPGTGELFF
TRBV5-1,TRBJ1-1,CASSLEGAAEAFF